This T cell receptor beta chain comes out of a study of blood T cell repertoires in COVID-19. Across the study: Spain, Italy and the United States supplied samples that represented acute and convalescent COVID-19. In each case, the material was cDNA or gDNA derived from T cells, B-cell-depleted T cells, or PBMCs.

Trimming removed 7 bases from V and 0 bases from J; junction bases left unmatched: 17. There are 19 residues in the CDR3. Germline V CDR1 and CDR2: WNHNN, SYGVQD (reference sequence). Patients at the Seattle site were enrolled during active infection and followed longitudinally. Per the original methods: It was from reference gene primer amplification that nucleated cell counts were estimated. The assay was immunoSEQ multiplex PCR, and TCRdb's table has in-frame clones only and misses some. V, J and clone size are those of that table, while D and trimming were read from the DNA. The sample carries 410,000 or so clones, about nine tenths recorded once.

The sequenced sample was peripheral blood. This receptor was obtained from a woman aged 40 to 50 with COVID-19, enrolled during active disease. This rearrangement joins TRBV10-1 to TRBJ1-3; 8 bases map to TRBD1. Written as DNA, the CDR3 is TGCGCCAGCACCCGTTTTGGGACAGGAGATAATAACTCTGGAAACACCATATATTTT. It yields the protein CASTRFGTGDNNSGNTIYF.